The next 29 T cell receptor beta chains were all read from a single sample in a study of CD8+ T cells in alopecia areata. Extraction of RNA preceded its reverse transcription into cDNA, which served as the sequencing template. Some clones are missing from TCRdb's copy, which holds only in-frame ones; the method was immunoSEQ multiplex PCR. This repertoire shows 150,000 to 200,000 clones, around 57% found once; its top ten account for under 5.5%. Sequenced input: CD4+ T cells sorted from blood. The receptors come from a human donor in good health.

The CDR3 is CASGVTGELFF. The CDR3 DNA is TGCGCCAGTGGGGTCACCGGGGAGCTGTTTTTT. The chain carries TRBV23-1 and TRBJ2-2; D unclear. TRBV23-1 is flagged as an ORF with uncertain function. The CDR3 spans 11 residues. Trimming left V 9 bases short and J 4 bases short, with 6 bases between.

J is TRBJ1-5 and V is TRBV11-2, with D unclear. The CDR3 totals 16 residues. Germline loops: CDR1 SGHAT, CDR2 FQNNGV. The V gene lost 5 bases and the J gene lost 3 bases, with 17 bases spanning the gap. The CDR3 bases are TGTGCCAGCAGCCGTCGGGTCGATTTGGACAATCAGCCCCAGCATTTT. This gives the protein CASSRRVDLDNQPQHF. Combining the CDR3 with reference TRBV11-2 and TRBJ1-5 gives the whole variable domain EAGVAQSPRYKIIEKRQSVAFWCNPISGHATLYWYQQILGQGPKLLIQFQNNGVVDDSQLPKDRFSAERLKGVDSTLKIQPAKLEDSAVYLCASSRRVDLDNQPQHFGDGTRLSIL.

This clone was counted between two and nine times. V usage is TRBV5-1 and J usage is TRBJ2-7, with TRBD1 matching over 11 bases. V gave up 4 bases and J gave up 7 bases; unmatched junction bases: 7. CDR3 length: 14 residues. Per germline, CDR1 SGHRS and CDR2 YFSETQ. The CDR3 loop reads CASSEDRGRGEQYF. The CDR3 DNA follows: TGCGCCAGCAGCGAGGACAGGGGGCGCGGGGAGCAGTACTTC.

The genes are TRBV19 and TRBJ2-2; 7 bases are a match to TRBD2. This CDR3 contains 17 residues. The junction had 14 bases not matched to a gene; V was cut back by 3 bases and J by 7 bases. From germline, CDR1 is LNHDA and CDR2 SQIVND (reference sequence). CDR3 loop: CASSISSRRERVGELFF. DNA for the CDR3: TGTGCCAGTAGTATCTCCAGCAGGCGGGAGAGAGTCGGGGAGCTGTTTTTT.

There are a few counts of this clone. The chain is built from TRBV27 and TRBJ2-2, with 8 nucleotides matching TRBD1. V was pared by 7 bases and J by 6 bases, with 7 bases of the junction left unmatched. The CDR3 covers 14 residues. Germline V gene lookup returns CDR1 MNHEY and CDR2 SMNVEV (reference sequence). The CDR3 DNA is TGTGCCAGCACCAAGACAGGGGTTGCCGGGGAGCTGTTTTTT. Protein product: CASTKTGVAGELFF.

The chain carries TRBV30 and TRBJ1-2; D gene unclear. Per germline, CDR1 GTSNPN and CDR2 SVGIG (reference sequence). The length of the CDR3 is 10 residues. The ends were cut back, 8 bases at V and 6 bases at J, with 10 bases in the middle. The CDR3 nucleotides are TGTGCCGGCTTGGGAAATGGCTACACCTTC. Protein product: CAGLGNGYTF.

The chain carries TRBV7-9 and TRBJ2-3; 7 nucleotides line up with TRBD1. This CDR3 contains 16 residues. V dropped 5 bases and J dropped 3; count of bases not matched to a gene: 11. The germline V gene has CDR1 SEHNR and CDR2 FQNEAQ (reference sequence). The CDR3 sequence: CASSPRQGRGTDTQYF. The DNA of the CDR3 is TGTGCCAGCAGCCCGCGACAGGGAAGGGGGACAGATACGCAGTATTTT.

The V and J genes are TRBV7-9 and TRBJ2-1, with D possibly matching TRBD2 (7 bases). Trimming stripped 7 bases from V and 5 bases from J, with 18 bases between. The CDR3 loop spans 15 amino acids. Germline CDR1 SEHNR, CDR2 FQNEAQ (reference sequence). The CDR3 region has the DNA TGTGCCAGCACCCAAAGGGGGGGTGGGGACAATGAGCAGTTCTTC. It codes for CASTQRGGGDNEQFF.

The chain carries TRBV19 and TRBJ2-1; unclear D gene. Trimming removed 6 bases at V and 2 bases at J, with 8 bases between. Per the germline V gene, CDR1 is LNHDA and CDR2 is SQIVND (reference sequence). The CDR3 loop spans 13 amino acids. Here the CDR3 reads CASSEQAYNEQFF. The CDR3 DNA reads as TGTGCCAGTAGCGAGCAGGCCTACAATGAGCAGTTCTTC.

The chain couples TRBV10-3 to TRBJ1-5; 7 bases agree with TRBD1. The CDR3 totals 13 residues. V was clipped by 2 bases and J by 5 bases; unmatched bases: 0. In germline, CDR1 is ENHRY, CDR2 SYGVKD. The CDR3 sequence: CAISETGDQPQHF. CDR3 bases: TGTGCCATCAGTGAGACAGGGGATCAGCCCCAGCATTTT.

As for this clone: The same CDR3 is also encoded by other DNA sequences in this sample. The J gene is TRBJ2-3, the V gene TRBV29-1; no firm D call. V gave up 2 bases and J gave up 1 base, with 4 bases separating them. Germline CDR1 reads SQVTM; CDR2 reads ANQGSEA. CDR3 length: 12 amino acids. The chain's CDR3 is CSVESGTDTQYF. CDR3 bases: TGCAGCGTTGAATCTGGCACAGATACGCAGTATTTT.

V usage is TRBV5-1 and J usage is TRBJ2-2; the D gene is possibly TRBD2 (5 bases). The CDR3 consists of 15 residues. Trimming took 0 bases from V and 7 from J, leaving 13 bases between them. CDR1 and CDR2 from the germline V gene are SGHRS and YFSETQ. The DNA for the CDR3 is TGCGCCAGCAGCTTGGTCGGGGTAACGGACGGGGAGCTGTTTTTT. Its translation is CASSLVGVTDGELFF. The full variable domain, with the rest looked up from reference TRBV5-1 and TRBJ2-2, is KAGVTQTPRYLIKTRGQQVTLSCSPISGHRSVSWYQQTPGQGLQFLFEYFSETQRNKGNFPGRFSGRQFSNSRSEMNVSTLELGDSALYLCASSLVGVTDGELFFGEGSRLTVL.

The V and J genes are TRBV19 and TRBJ2-6; no clear D gene. Per the germline V gene, CDR1 is LNHDA and CDR2 is SQIVND (reference sequence). V was cut by 3 bases and J by 0 bases, with 9 bases left in between. This CDR3 contains 16 residues. CDR3 sequence reads: CASSIRSLSGANVLTF. The CDR3 DNA follows: TGTGCCAGTAGTATTAGAAGCCTCTCTGGGGCCAACGTCCTGACTTTC.

The rearrangement joins TRBV10-1 to TRBJ1-1, with unresolved D. The CDR3 covers 11 residues. Between the trimmed V and J ends, which lost 2 bases and 2 bases, there was a span of 0 bases. Germline assignment: CDR1 WNHNN and CDR2 SYGVQD (reference sequence). Written as DNA, the CDR3 is TGCGCCAGCAGTGAGAACACTGAAGCTTTCTTT. It yields the protein CASSENTEAFF.

The V and J genes are TRBV27 and TRBJ1-2, with 12 positions matching TRBD1. CDR3 length: 15 residues. With 6 bases clipped from V and 7 bases from J, the junction kept 9 bases outside the gene matches. In germline, CDR1 is MNHEY, CDR2 SMNVEV (reference sequence). DNA of the CDR3: TGTGCCAGCAGCAAGACCGGGACAGGGGGCCGTGGCTACACCTTC. This gives the protein CASSKTGTGGRGYTF.

The table lists this clone with a few counts. V is TRBV10-3 and J is TRBJ2-5; 12 nucleotides agree with TRBD2. The CDR3 has 15 residues. CDR1 and CDR2 (germline): ENHRY, SYGVKD. V lost 2 bases and J lost 5; bases outside the gene matches: 3. The chain's CDR3 is CAISEPTSGGETQYF. The CDR3 DNA reads as TGTGCCATCAGTGAGCCGACTAGCGGGGGTGAGACCCAGTACTTC.

This chain joins TRBV28 and TRBJ1-1, with 7 bases identical to TRBD1. Germline V gene lookup returns CDR1 MDHEN and CDR2 SYDVKM. The V gene end was trimmed by 5 bases and the J gene end by 7 bases; junction bases not matched to a gene: 13. This CDR3 has 15 residues. As DNA, the CDR3 is TGTGCCAGCAGTGCACTAACGAGGGGGCGACGTGAAGCTTTCTTT. This sequence encodes CASSALTRGRREAFF. The full variable domain, rest sourced from reference TRBV28 and TRBJ1-1, is DVKVTQSSRYLVKRTGEKVFLECVQDMDHENMFWYRQDPGLGLRLIYFSYDVKMKEKGDIPEGYSVSREKKERFSLILESASTNQTSMYLCASSALTRGRREAFFGQGTRLTVV.

This clone appeared once. V is TRBV12-5 and J is TRBJ1-1; D may be TRBD1 (5 bases). The CDR3 covers 13 residues. V lost 2 bases and J lost 6, with 10 bases in between. Looked up from germline, CDR1 is LGHNT and CDR2 is FRNRAP. Here the CDR3 DNA reads TGTGCTAGTGGTTTGAAGGGGTTCCCTGAAGCTTTCTTT. It is translated as CASGLKGFPEAFF.

This clone occurred a few times. The genes are TRBV14 and TRBJ2-5, with D possibly TRBD2 on 5 matching bases. The V and J ends lost 7 bases and 1 base respectively, with 10 bases between them. CDR3 length equals 13 residues. Germline V gene data show CDR1 as SGHDN and CDR2 as FVKESK. The CDR3 loop is CASKFAGQETQYF. The CDR3 nucleotides are TGTGCCAGCAAGTTCGCGGGCCAAGAGACCCAGTACTTC.

This sequence joins TRBV9 and TRBJ2-1, with D tentatively TRBD1 or TRBD2 (5 bases each). The germline gives CDR1 SGDLS, CDR2 YYNGEE. V was pared by 0 bases and J by 7 bases, with 8 bases between. The CDR3 runs to 13 residues. The CDR3 loop is CASSVDEGNEQFF. CDR3 DNA: TGTGCCAGCAGCGTAGATGAGGGGAATGAGCAGTTCTTC. The variable domain in full, with the rest retrieved from reference TRBV9 and TRBJ2-1, is DSGVTQTPKHLITATGQRVTLRCSPRSGDLSVYWYQQSLDQGLQFLIQYYNGEERAKGNILERFSAQQFPDLHSELNLSSLELGDSALYFCASSVDEGNEQFFGPGTRLTVL.

In its sample, this clone was seen a few times. The chain uses TRBV9 and TRBJ2-2; D not certain. CDR1 and CDR2 from the germline V gene are SGDLS and YYNGEE. V was cut by 3 bases and J by 8 bases, with 20 bases left in between. The length of the CDR3 is 16 residues. The CDR3 DNA sequence: TGTGCCAGCAGCGGACGGAGCAACTCCATTCGGGGGGAGCTGTTTTTT. It specifies CASSGRSNSIRGELFF.

This chain links TRBV5-6 with TRBJ2-1, with 8 bases matching TRBD2. Germline lookup yields CDR1 SGHDT and CDR2 YYEEEE. The V and J ends lost 6 bases and 6 bases, in that order; junction bases with no gene match: 8. The CDR3 has 14 residues. The CDR3 protein is CASTRAGVSNEQFF. The CDR3 DNA reads TGTGCCAGCACCCGAGCGGGAGTAAGCAATGAGCAGTTCTTC.

J is TRBJ1-4 and V is TRBV15; possibly TRBD1 for D (5 bases). V dropped 1 base and J dropped 6 bases, with 9 bases sitting between them. The germline V gene encodes CDR1 LNHNV and CDR2 YYDKDF (reference sequence). This CDR3 has 14 amino acids. CDR3 protein: CATSRGQTDEKLFF. The CDR3 bases are TGTGCCACCAGCAGAGGACAGACTGATGAAAAACTGTTTTTT.

V and J are TRBV29-1 and TRBJ2-3, with D unresolved. Germline CDR1 is SQVTM and CDR2 is ANQGSEA. V gave up 4 bases and J gave up 6 bases, with 11 bases separating them. The CDR3 length is 12 residues. Here the CDR3 reads CSVAQTQDTQYF. In DNA form, the CDR3 reads TGCAGCGTTGCCCAGACCCAGGATACGCAGTATTTT.

This chain links TRBV4-1 with TRBJ2-5; TRBD2 matches at 9 bases. The CDR3 is made up of 16 amino acids. CDR1 MGHRA and CDR2 YSYEKL come from the germline V gene. V dropped 8 bases and J dropped 5; count of bases not matched to a gene: 15. CDR3 sequence: CASSFIAGENWETQYF. CDR3 in DNA: TGCGCCAGCTCGTTTATAGCGGGAGAGAACTGGGAGACCCAGTACTTC.

V usage is TRBV25-1 and J usage is TRBJ1-2, with D perhaps TRBD1 (5 bases). V was shortened by 9 bases and J by 8 bases, with 10 bases between the two germline ends. Germline values: CDR1 MGHDK, CDR2 SYGVNS. The CDR3 totals 10 residues. The chain's CDR3 is CASYRNGYTF. The CDR3 DNA reads TGTGCCAGTTACAGGAACGGCTACACCTTC.

The chain is built from TRBV27 and TRBJ2-7; 8 bases line up with TRBD1. CDR3 length: 13 amino acids. Germline CDR1 and CDR2: MNHEY and SMNVEV (reference sequence). J was trimmed by 0 bases and V by 10 bases; bases with no gene match: 5. The CDR3 reads CATQDRVSYEQYF. The CDR3 bases are TGTGCCACCCAGGACAGGGTCTCCTACGAGCAGTACTTC.

This chain links TRBV7-3 with TRBJ1-2; D is perhaps TRBD1 (5 bases). Trimming left V 1 base short and J 7 bases short, with 13 bases between. Germline V gene lookup returns CDR1 SGHTA and CDR2 FQGTGA. This CDR3 has 14 residues. CDR3 nucleotides: TGTGCCAGCAGCTTAAATGCAGGGTCTACTGGCTACACCTTC. It encodes CASSLNAGSTGYTF.

The chain employs TRBV30 and TRBJ2-5; 13 nucleotides align to TRBD2. Trimming cost V 0 bases and J 2 bases; bases outside gene matches: 6. Germline V lookup: CDR1 GTSNPN, CDR2 SVGIG (reference sequence). The CDR3 loop spans 17 amino acids. The CDR3 loop is CAWSVGLAGEGQETQYF. In nucleotides, the CDR3 is TGTGCCTGGAGTGTAGGACTAGCGGGAGAGGGACAAGAGACCCAGTACTTC.